The 9 T cell receptor beta chains below were found in one sample sequenced in a study of OX40 agonist ivuxolimab in advanced cancers. The method was immunoSEQ multiplex PCR; TCRdb's version includes in-frame clones alone and lacks a portion of them. Counted here are 70,000 or so clones, 70% to 90% occurring once; the ten biggest clones make up around 2%. The sequences come from CD4+ or CD8+ T cells sorted from blood, collected in a trial of the OX40 agonist ivuxolimab. The source of these receptors is an adult with an advanced solid tumor such as melanoma, head and neck, liver or kidney cancer.

The V and J genes are TRBV6-6 and TRBJ1-1, with D hard to call. CDR3 size: 15 residues. Germline V gene lookup returns CDR1 MNHNY and CDR2 SVGAGI (reference sequence). The germline V and J ends were trimmed by 0 bases and 5 bases, with 13 bases remaining between them. CDR3 in amino acids: CASSYSVRRGTEAFF. The CDR3 DNA is TGTGCCAGCAGTTACTCAGTCCGAAGAGGGACTGAAGCTTTCTTT.

The genes are TRBV6-5 and TRBJ2-3; D gene unclear. The CDR3 has 13 amino acids. Germline V gene lookup returns CDR1 MNHEY and CDR2 SVGAGI. Trimming pared 7 bases from V and 5 bases from J, leaving 13 bases between. This CDR3 is CASTKGSGDTQYF. For the CDR3, the DNA is TGTGCCAGCACTAAAGGGTCGGGAGATACGCAGTATTTT.

This clone was found a few times. V is TRBV29-1 and J is TRBJ2-3; no clear D. V was trimmed by 3 bases and J by 2 bases, leaving 18 bases between them. This CDR3 contains 16 residues. Germline V gene lookup returns CDR1 SQVTM and CDR2 ANQGSEA. CDR3 protein: CSVEDGTAEFTDTQYF. In DNA form, the CDR3 reads TGCAGCGTTGAGGATGGTACAGCCGAATTCACAGATACGCAGTATTTT.

This chain links TRBV6-5 with TRBJ1-1; weak D call: TRBD1 (5 bases). Trimming stripped 8 bases from V and 6 bases from J, with 16 bases between. The V gene's germline CDR1 is MNHEY and CDR2 SVGAGI. There are 13 residues in the CDR3. CDR3 DNA sequence: TGTGCCAGCGGTGACTTCAGGGCATCTGAAGCTTTCTTT. Amino acid sequence: CASGDFRASEAFF.

The chain combines TRBV20-1 with TRBJ1-5; D is ambiguous. This CDR3 spans 11 amino acids. Trimming took off 2 bases at V and 6 bases at J, with 5 bases between the two ends. The V gene's germline CDR1 is DFQATT and CDR2 SNEGSKA (reference sequence). As DNA, the CDR3 is TGCAGTGCTAGATGGGGTCAGCCCCAGCATTTT. It yields the protein CSARWGQPQHF.

The chain is built from TRBV7-2 and TRBJ1-3, with D perhaps TRBD1 (6 bases). CDR1 SGHTA and CDR2 FQGNSA come from the germline V gene. CDR3 length equals 14 residues. The V and J ends lost 1 base and 3 bases respectively, with 7 bases between them. CDR3: CASSLEGVGNTIYF. DNA of the CDR3: TGTGCCAGCAGCTTAGAGGGGGTTGGAAACACCATATATTTT. The variable domain in full, completed from reference TRBV7-2 and TRBJ1-3, reads GAGVSQSPSNKVTEKGKDVELRCDPISGHTALYWYRQSLGQGLEFLIYFQGNSAPDKSGLPSDRFSAERTGGSVSTLTIQRTQQEDSAVYLCASSLEGVGNTIYFGEGSWLTVV.

The J gene is TRBJ1-1, the V gene TRBV18, with a weak D call TRBD1 (5 bases). Trimming took 5 bases from V and 4 from J, leaving 14 bases between them. CDR3 length: 14 amino acids. The germline CDR1 and CDR2 sequences are KGHSH and LQKENI. This CDR3 is CASSSEAGTTEAFF. Written as DNA, the CDR3 is TGTGCCAGCTCAAGCGAGGCGGGGACCACTGAAGCTTTCTTT.

V usage is TRBV4-1 and J usage is TRBJ1-2; 8 positions match TRBD1. The CDR3 length is 14 residues. With V trimmed by 0 bases and J by 4 bases, 1 base remained unmatched. Germline V gives CDR1 MGHRA, CDR2 YSYEKL. CDR3 in DNA: TGCGCCAGCAGCCAAGAAGGACAGGGCTATGGCTACACCTTC. It codes for CASSQEGQGYGYTF.

V gene TRBV18 combines with J gene TRBJ1-1; D perhaps matches TRBD1 (5 bases). In germline, CDR1 is KGHSH, CDR2 LQKENI. This CDR3 spans 15 amino acids. V was shortened by 0 bases and J by 5 bases, with 13 bases between the two germline ends. The CDR3 sequence is CASSPPGLEGTEAFF. In DNA form, the CDR3 reads TGTGCCAGCTCACCACCGGGGTTAGAGGGGACTGAAGCTTTCTTT.